This paragraph reports one T cell receptor beta chain. The antigen remains undetermined. This entry belongs to a study of early T cells in non-severe SARS-CoV-2 infection. Turning to the study itself: Chains were unpaired, as sequencing was done on bulk RNA from unsorted whole blood.

Unique molecular identifiers were attached to individual cDNA molecules. MiXCR, run by TCRdb on the 5' RACE reads, gives a single entry per CDR3 protein. The sample includes roughly 53,000 distinct CDR3 sequences, 12% of them seen just once. CDR1 and CDR2 (germline): SGHAT, FQNNGV. Trimming cost V 4 bases and J 3 bases, with 10 bases left between them. This CDR3 region has 13 residues. General study points: Anti-spike CD8 responses were favored by VDJdb matching, which missed private and CD4 specificities.

This TCR came from an adult who was a healthcare worker with PCR-confirmed SARS-CoV-2 infection or an uninfected control (not recorded which). The chain combines TRBV11-2 with TRBJ2-7; D might be TRBD2 (6 bases). This material consisted of whole blood, taken at baseline. The CDR3 loop is CASSSWDFYEQYF. As DNA, the CDR3 is TGTGCCAGCAGCTCATGGGACTTCTACGAGCAGTACTTC.